The sequence of this T cell receptor (beta chain) was determined in a study of siplizumab effects on memory and regulatory T cells. Profiling relied on immunoSEQ multiplex PCR, and the TCRdb table lists in-frame clones only, not all of them. The sample holds tens of thousands of clones; about 90% are singletons and the top ten take 1.7%. CDR1 and CDR2 from the germline V gene are MDHEN and SYDVKM. This CDR3 region has 12 residues. With 7 bases removed from V and 4 bases from J, the gap between germline ends came to 10 bases. The chain couples TRBV28 to TRBJ1-2; possibly TRBD1 for D (6 bases). The sample consisted of Tregs sorted from blood. The sequence was obtained from a human donor in good health. The CDR3 loop is CASTGDTYGYTF. For the CDR3, the DNA is TGTGCCAGCACAGGGGACACCTATGGCTACACCTTC.